This TCR beta chain comes out of a study of blood T cell repertoires in COVID-19. The length of the CDR3 is 12 residues. With 3 bases removed from V and 11 bases from J, the gap between germline ends came to 13 bases. Germline V gene sequence: CDR1 LNHDA, CDR2 SQIVND (reference sequence). This clone showed up just once. In the authors' workflow: Amplification of reference gene primers provided the estimated nucleated cell counts. The repertoire was sequenced with immunoSEQ multiplex PCR; TCRdb's copy has only in-frame clones and lacks some. The V and J calls and clone size were taken over from that table, and D and trimming were inferred from the DNA. The data show roughly 90,000 clones, with more than 85% seen just once and 4.5% to 5.5% held by the top ten.

The chain links TRBV19 to TRBJ1-1, with D unclear. Sequences were obtained from peripheral blood. The clonotype was recovered from a man in his forties with acute or convalescent COVID-19. Here the CDR3 reads CASSISEGRAFF. CDR3 sequence (DNA): TGTGCCAGTAGTATTTCGGAGGGTCGGGCTTTCTTT.